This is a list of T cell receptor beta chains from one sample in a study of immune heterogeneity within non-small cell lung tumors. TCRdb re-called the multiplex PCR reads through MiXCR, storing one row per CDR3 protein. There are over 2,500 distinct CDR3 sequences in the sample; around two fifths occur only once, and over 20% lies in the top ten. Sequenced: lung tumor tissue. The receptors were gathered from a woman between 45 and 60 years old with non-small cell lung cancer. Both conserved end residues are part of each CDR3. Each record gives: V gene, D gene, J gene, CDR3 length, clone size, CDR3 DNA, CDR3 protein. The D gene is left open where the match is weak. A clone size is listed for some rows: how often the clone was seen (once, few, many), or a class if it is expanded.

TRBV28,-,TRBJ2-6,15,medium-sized,TGTGCCAGCAGTTTAACGGTCTCTGGGGCCAACGTCCTGACTTTC,CASSLTVSGANVLTF
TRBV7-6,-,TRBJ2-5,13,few,TGTGCCAGCAGCCAGCGGGTCCAAGAGACCCAGTACTTC,CASSQRVQETQYF
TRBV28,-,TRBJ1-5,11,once,TGTGCCAGCAGTTCACCGACCCCCCAGCATTTT,CASSSPTPQHF
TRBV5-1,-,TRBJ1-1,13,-,TGCGCCAGCAGCAAGGGGGGCTACGCTGAAGCTTTCTTT,CASSKGGYAEAFF
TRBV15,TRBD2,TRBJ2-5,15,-,TGTGACACCAGCAGAGATTGGGGGGGCCAAGAGACCCAGTACTTC,CDTSRDWGGQETQYF
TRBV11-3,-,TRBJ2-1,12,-,TGTGCCAGAGCAAGGGGGTACAATGAGCAGTTCTTC,CARARGYNEQFF